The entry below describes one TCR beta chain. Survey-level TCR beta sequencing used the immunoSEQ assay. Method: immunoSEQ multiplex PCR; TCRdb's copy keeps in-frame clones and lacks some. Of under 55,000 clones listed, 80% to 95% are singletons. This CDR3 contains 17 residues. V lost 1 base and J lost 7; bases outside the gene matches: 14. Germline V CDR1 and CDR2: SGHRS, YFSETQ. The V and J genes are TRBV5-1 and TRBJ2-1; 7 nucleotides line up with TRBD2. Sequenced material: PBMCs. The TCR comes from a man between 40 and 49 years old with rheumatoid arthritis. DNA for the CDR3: TGCGCCAGCAGCTTGCTCCCTAGCGGAGGGCCTCGTAATGAGCAGTTCTTC. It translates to CASSLLPSGGPRNEQFF.